This T cell receptor (beta chain) was captured in a study of OX40 agonist ivuxolimab in advanced cancers. Turning to the study itself: Patients got intravenous ivuxolimab at 0.01 to 10 mg/kg every 2 weeks. Dose-escalation subjects each had hepatocellular carcinoma, melanoma, renal cell or head and neck cancer. Whole-study findings and limits: Partial responders treated at 0.1-3.0 mg/kg exhibited clonal expansion among the lowest measured. Dosing at 0.1 to 3.0 mg/kg was accompanied by clonal expansion of CD4+ and CD8+ blood T cells by week 6.

The protocol was immunoSEQ multiplex PCR, while the TCRdb copy is restricted to in-frame clones and leaves out a portion. The table shows 12,000 to 15,000 clones, with approximately 80% occurring only once. This CDR3 region has 18 residues. About this clone itself: The target antigen is unknown.

The rearrangement links TRBV21-1 to TRBJ2-5; the table names TRBD1, a call not compared with the DNA. TRBV21-1 is reported as a pseudogene. The sequence was collected from an adult with an advanced solid tumor such as melanoma, head and neck, liver or kidney cancer. The material sequenced was CD4+ or CD8+ T cells sorted from blood, taken in a trial of the OX40 agonist ivuxolimab. The CDR3 region is CASSNPSGDRILQETQYF. The DNA of the CDR3 is TGTGCCAGCAGCAACCCATCCGGGGACAGAATTCTCCAAGAGACCCAGTACTTC.